The entry below describes one TCR beta chain. Its antigen is unidentified. The DNA is omitted, as the CDR3 cannot be located on it reliably, and the CDR3 follows TCRdb's listing. The sample comes from a study of cytomegalovirus exposure and HLA in healthy donors. Study findings and constraints: Analyzed later, most CMV-associated TCR beta chains appeared HLA-restricted.

The CDR3 totals 14 residues, both ends included. The germline CDR1 and CDR2 sequences are LNHDA and SQIVND (reference sequence). The PCR was carried out with 60 Vbeta primers and 13 Jbeta primers. TCRdb's copy holds only in-frame clones and misses some; the assay was immunoSEQ multiplex PCR. Among hundreds of thousands of clones, around 85% were seen once, and the ten largest hold around 0.2%. Sequencing used PBMCs. The receptor was derived from a girl aged 2-15 years in good health and CMV-seronegative. This chain connects TRBV19 to TRBJ2-1; the table's D call of TRBD1 was not tested on the DNA. CDR3 protein: CASTSDRTWNEQFF.